The following is a TCR beta chain sequence with its context. No antigen is known for it. The data stem from a study of T cells in localized non-small cell lung cancer. Method: immunoSEQ multiplex PCR; TCRdb's copy keeps in-frame clones and lacks some. The sample holds approximately 3,000 clones; roughly a quarter are singletons and the top ten take around 15%. Study conclusions and caveats: Clonality of T cells reached its maximum in uninvolved adjacent lung, surpassing tumor.

The germline V gene encodes CDR1 SGHVS and CDR2 FQNEAQ. The CDR3 has 13 amino acids. V was trimmed by 5 bases and J by 3 bases, leaving 10 bases between them. The source of this sequence is a man between 35 and 75 years old with stage III squamous cell lung carcinoma. The chain links TRBV7-8 to TRBJ2-5, with D tentatively TRBD1 (5 bases). Material: normal lung tissue next to the tumor, obtained before any cancer treatment. This CDR3 is CASSPQGEETQYF. The CDR3 bases are TGTGCCAGCAGCCCCCAAGGGGAAGAGACCCAGTACTTC.